The T cell receptor (beta chain) described here comes from a study of CD8+ T cells in alopecia areata. Sample treatment: oral pan-JAK inhibitor, 5-10 mg twice daily. This CDR3 has 14 amino acids. Germline CDR1 and CDR2: SGHTA and FQGNSA. The V gene end was trimmed by 1 base and the J gene end by 4 bases; junction bases not matched to a gene: 3. Once RNA had been extracted, it was reverse transcribed into cDNA to act as the sequencing template. Using immunoSEQ multiplex PCR, the repertoire was profiled, and TCRdb retains in-frame clones only, with some absent. Found here are about 190,000 clones, roughly three fifths of them singletons; the top ten hold about 1.3%.

The chain combines TRBV7-2 with TRBJ2-5; TRBD1 agrees at 7 bases. The source was CD4+ T cells sorted from blood, collected at week 49, from a patient treated with tofacitinib. This receptor was obtained from a human donor with alopecia areata. The CDR3 DNA follows: TGTGCCAGCAGCTTAGGAGGGGGCCCAGAGACCCAGTACTTC. It translates to CASSLGGGPETQYF.